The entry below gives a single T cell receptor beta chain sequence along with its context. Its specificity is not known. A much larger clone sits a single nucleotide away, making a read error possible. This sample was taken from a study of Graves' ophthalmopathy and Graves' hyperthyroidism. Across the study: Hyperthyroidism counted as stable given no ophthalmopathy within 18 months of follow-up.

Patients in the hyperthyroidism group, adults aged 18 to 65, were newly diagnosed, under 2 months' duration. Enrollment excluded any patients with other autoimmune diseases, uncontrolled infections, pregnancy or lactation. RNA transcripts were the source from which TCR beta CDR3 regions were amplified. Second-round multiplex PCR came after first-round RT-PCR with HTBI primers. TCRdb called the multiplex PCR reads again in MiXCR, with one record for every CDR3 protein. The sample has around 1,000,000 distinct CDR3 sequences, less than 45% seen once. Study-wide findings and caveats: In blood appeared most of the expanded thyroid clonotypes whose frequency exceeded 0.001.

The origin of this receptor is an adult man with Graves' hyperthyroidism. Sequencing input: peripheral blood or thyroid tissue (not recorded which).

This CDR3 reads CASSQVWGPVTEAFF. The CDR3 DNA is TGTGCCAGCAGCCAAGTGTGGGGGCCGGTCACTGAAGCTTTCTTT. This chain uses TRBV14 with TRBJ1-1; a possible D gene is TRBD1 (6 bases). The CDR3 consists of 15 residues. Between the trimmed V and J ends, which lost 1 base and 4 bases, there was a span of 13 bases. Germline V lookup: CDR1 SGHDN, CDR2 FVKESK.